This TCR beta chain was obtained from a study of blood T cells in healthy people across ages. Germline CDR1 reads MNHEY; CDR2 reads SVGAGI. The CDR3 covers 16 residues. Combining a sample-barcoded 5' primer with a J-beta primer mix, a second PCR ran for about 6 to 12 cycles. Tagging of each cDNA molecule was performed by a template-switch adaptor with 12 random nucleotides. Using its own MiXCR run on the 5' RACE reads, TCRdb lists one record per CDR3 protein. Of fewer than 900,000 distinct CDR3 sequences listed, roughly 44% are singletons. The chain couples TRBV6-5 to TRBJ2-5, with D possibly TRBD2 on 6 matching bases. TRBJ2-7 explains the end of the DNA better; the J call may be wrong. The sample consisted of blood. The sequence derives from a woman between 55 and 75 years old in good health. The CDR3 nucleotides are TGTGCCAGCAGTTACAAGGTGCGGGGTAATCCCTACGAGCAGTACTTC. This translates into CASSYKVRGNPYEQYF.